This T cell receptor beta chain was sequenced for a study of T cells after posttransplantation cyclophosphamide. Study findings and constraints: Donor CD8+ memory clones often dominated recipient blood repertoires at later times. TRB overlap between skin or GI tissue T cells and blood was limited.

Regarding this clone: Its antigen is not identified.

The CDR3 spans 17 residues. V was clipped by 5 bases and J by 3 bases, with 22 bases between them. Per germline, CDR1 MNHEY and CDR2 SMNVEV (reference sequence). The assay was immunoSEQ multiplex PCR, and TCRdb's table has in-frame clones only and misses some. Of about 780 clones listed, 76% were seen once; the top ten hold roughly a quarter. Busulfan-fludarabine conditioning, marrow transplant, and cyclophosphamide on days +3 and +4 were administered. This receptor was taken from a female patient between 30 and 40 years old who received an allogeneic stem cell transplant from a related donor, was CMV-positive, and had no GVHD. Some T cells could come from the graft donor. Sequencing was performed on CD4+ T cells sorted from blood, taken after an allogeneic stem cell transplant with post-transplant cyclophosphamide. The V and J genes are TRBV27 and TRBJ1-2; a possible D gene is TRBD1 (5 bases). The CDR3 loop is CASSPRPGIVFDYGYTF. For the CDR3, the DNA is TGTGCCAGCAGTCCGCGGCCAGGGATAGTTTTTGACTATGGCTACACCTTC.